These 31 T cell receptor beta chains share one sample of origin, sequenced in a study of blood T cells in healthy people across ages. A second PCR, run for roughly 7 to 11 cycles, used a sample-barcoded 5' primer plus a J-beta primer mix. TCRdb reprocessed the 5' RACE reads via MiXCR and lists one record per CDR3 protein. The repertoire holds 1.4 million to 1.5 million distinct CDR3 sequences, with roughly 40% as singletons. Material: blood. These receptors came from a woman aged 18-35 years in good health.

V is TRBV20-1 and J is TRBJ2-3, with 11 bases lining up with TRBD1. The V segment lost 6 bases and the J segment 7 bases; nucleotides outside the gene matches: 12. This CDR3 comprises 15 residues. The germline CDR1 and CDR2 sequences are DFQATT and SNEGSKA (reference sequence). Written as DNA, the CDR3 is TGCAGTGCCCCTCCGGACAGGGGGCTAGGATATACGCAGTATTTT. Its protein is CSAPPDRGLGYTQYF.

The chain links TRBV7-2 to TRBJ1-1, with D possibly matching TRBD1 (6 bases). This CDR3 is built from 17 residues. Trimming took off 2 bases at V and 0 bases at J, with 16 bases between the two ends. Per germline, CDR1 SGHTA and CDR2 FQGNSA. CDR3 in amino acids: CASSLNIWGGMNTEAFF. In DNA form, the CDR3 reads TGTGCCAGCAGCTTAAATATCTGGGGGGGCATGAACACTGAAGCTTTCTTT.

In the case of this clonotype: A read error may explain this, as a much larger clone is one base away. CDR3 coding DNA: TGTGCCAGCAGTTTGGGACATTCCGGGACAGGGGTGTACTTC. Amino acids: CASSLGHSGTGVYF. The V call is TRBV27, the J call TRBJ2-5; 10 bases are shared with TRBD1. V was clipped by 3 bases and J by 13 bases; unmatched bases: 11. The germline V gene encodes CDR1 MNHEY and CDR2 SMNVEV (reference sequence). The CDR3 consists of 14 residues.

The gene calls are TRBV5-1 and TRBJ2-5; TRBD2 aligns across 11 bases. There are 17 residues in the CDR3. Trimming cost V 3 bases and J 4 bases; bases outside gene matches: 11. Germline CDR1 reads SGHRS; CDR2 reads YFSETQ. CDR3 nucleotide sequence: TGCGCCAGCAGCTCCGGGACTAGCGGAGCCATATCAGAGACCCAGTACTTC. Amino acid sequence: CASSSGTSGAISETQYF.

The table lists this clonotype with a few counts. The chain couples TRBV27 to TRBJ2-4, with 10 bases lining up with TRBD1. CDR1 is MNHEY, CDR2 SMNVEV, per germline (reference sequence). Trimming cost V 2 bases and J 7 bases; bases outside gene matches: 2. The CDR3 sequence is 14 residues long. The CDR3: CASSLRGQGNIQYF. CDR3 sequence (DNA): TGTGCCAGCAGTTTAAGGGGACAGGGGAACATTCAGTACTTC.

This clonotype has only a few counts. CDR3 amino acids: CASSRSDRSYGYTF. CDR3 coding DNA: TGTGCCAGCAGCCGTTCGGACAGAAGCTATGGCTACACCTTC. This chain uses TRBV28 with TRBJ1-2; D might be TRBD1 (6 bases). V lost 6 bases and J lost 4, with 15 bases in between. CDR3 length: 14 amino acids. Germline V gene lookup returns CDR1 MDHEN and CDR2 SYDVKM.

The chain recombines TRBV12-3 or TRBV12-4 with TRBJ2-1, with 9 bases identical to TRBD2. Losses at the gene ends were 2 bases for V and 3 bases for J; bases not matched to a gene: 5. The CDR3 runs to 16 residues. The CDR3: CASSLSLAGNYNEQFF. The DNA for the CDR3 is TGTGCCAGCAGTTTAAGTCTAGCGGGGAACTACAATGAGCAGTTCTTC.

This clonotype was counted between two and nine times. In DNA form, the CDR3 reads TGTGCCATCACGCCGGGACAGGGGACCGGGGAGCTGTTTTTT. Its protein is CAITPGQGTGELFF. This sequence joins TRBV10-3 and TRBJ2-2; 10 nucleotides align to TRBD1. The J segment lost 5 bases and the V segment lost 7 bases, leaving 4 bases of the junction unmatched. This CDR3 comprises 14 residues. Germline V lookup: CDR1 ENHRY, CDR2 SYGVKD.

The genes are TRBV20-1 and TRBJ2-5, with 9 bases that match TRBD2. CDR1 is DFQATT, CDR2 SNEGSKA, per germline (reference sequence). CDR3 size: 16 residues. The junction had 9 bases not matched to a gene; V was cut back by 3 bases and J by 1 base. The CDR3 spells CSARLLLAGIQETQYF. In DNA form, the CDR3 reads TGCAGTGCTAGGTTGCTCCTAGCGGGGATCCAAGAGACCCAGTACTTC.

This clonotype turned up a few times. J is TRBJ2-1 and V is TRBV2; D possibly corresponds to TRBD2 (6 bases). The germline gives CDR1 SNHLY, CDR2 FYNNEI. CDR3 length: 15 residues. Trimming stripped 6 bases from V and 0 bases from J, with 12 bases between. CDR3 amino acids: CASRGDFGSYNEQFF. The CDR3 DNA sequence: TGTGCCAGCAGGGGGGACTTTGGCTCCTACAATGAGCAGTTCTTC.

The chain's CDR3 is CAITPDSKAAGGPNEQFF. CDR3 in DNA: TGTGCCATCACCCCGGACAGTAAAGCAGCGGGAGGGCCGAATGAGCAGTTCTTC. The chain carries TRBV10-3 and TRBJ2-1; TRBD2 matches 10 bases. The junction had 19 bases not matched to a gene; V was cut back by 7 bases and J by 7 bases. This CDR3 region has 18 residues. Looked up from germline, CDR1 is ENHRY and CDR2 is SYGVKD.

The genes are TRBV7-9 and TRBJ1-5; D is unclear. CDR3 size: 15 residues. CDR1 and CDR2 (germline): SEHNR, FQNEAQ (reference sequence). CDR3 nucleotide sequence: TGTGCTATTTCCAGCACGGCTGAGCGCAATCAGCCCCAGCATTTT. As protein: CAISSTAERNQPQHF.

This clonotype was found a few times. The rearrangement links TRBV24-1 to TRBJ2-3; 9 bases map to TRBD2. Per the germline V gene, CDR1 is KGHDR and CDR2 is SFDVKD. The CDR3 loop spans 17 amino acids. The V gene end was trimmed by 4 bases and the J gene end by 4 bases; junction bases not matched to a gene: 11. CDR3 region: CATSDPVAGEDPDTQYF. As DNA, the CDR3 is TGTGCCACCAGTGACCCTGTAGCGGGAGAGGACCCAGATACGCAGTATTTT.

The chain links TRBV20-1 to TRBJ2-1; TRBD2 agrees at 11 bases. This CDR3 has 14 amino acids. The J segment lost 15 bases and the V segment lost 5 bases, leaving 15 bases of the junction unmatched. In germline, CDR1 is DFQATT, CDR2 SNEGSKA (reference sequence). The CDR3 bases are TGCAGTGCTCCCCCGGGACTAGCGGTACAAGGGTTGTTCTTC. This translates into CSAPPGLAVQGLFF.

This clonotype was counted only a few times. CDR3 sequence reads: CASLKRGTDTQYF. Written as DNA, the CDR3 is TGTGCCAGCCTAAAGCGGGGGACAGATACGCAGTATTTT. The chain links TRBV11-2 to TRBJ2-3; 8 positions agree with TRBD2. Germline loops: CDR1 SGHAT, CDR2 FQNNGV. After removal of 8 bases from V and 3 bases from J, the junction contained 4 bases not matched to a gene. The CDR3 length is 13 residues. The variable domain in full, completed from reference TRBV11-2 and TRBJ2-3, reads EAGVAQSPRYKIIEKRQSVAFWCNPISGHATLYWYQQILGQGPKLLIQFQNNGVVDDSQLPKDRFSAERLKGVDSTLKIQPAKLEDSAVYLCASLKRGTDTQYFGPGTRLTVL.

For the CDR3, the DNA is TGTGCCAGCAGCTACACCGGGACTAGCGGGGCCAGTCAGTTCTTC. Amino acid sequence: CASSYTGTSGASQFF. The rearrangement joins TRBV2 to TRBJ2-1; 13 bases map to TRBD2. CDR1 is SNHLY and CDR2 is FYNNEI in the germline V gene. V was clipped by 6 bases and J by 13 bases; unmatched bases: 12. The CDR3 is made up of 15 amino acids.

This clonotype showed up just a few times. The chain combines TRBV6-5 with TRBJ2-1; D ambiguous. CDR3 length: 13 residues. Germline V lookup: CDR1 MNHEY, CDR2 SVGAGI. Trimming stripped 5 bases from V and 9 bases from J, with 14 bases between. The chain's CDR3 is CASSLLPWAEQFF. Here the CDR3 DNA reads TGTGCCAGCAGTCTCCTTCCTTGGGCTGAGCAGTTCTTC.

The V call is TRBV20-1, the J call TRBJ2-3; TRBD2 matches at 7 bases. Germline lookup yields CDR1 DFQATT and CDR2 SNEGSKA (reference sequence). CDR3 size: 15 residues. With 5 bases clipped from V and 6 bases from J, the junction kept 14 bases outside the gene matches. The CDR3 coding sequence is TGCAGTGCTGCTGAGGCGGCTAGCGGCGGGGATACGCAGTATTTT. As protein: CSAAEAASGGDTQYF.

This clonotype was seen at least ten times. This chain connects TRBV4-1 to TRBJ2-3, with D possibly TRBD1 on 5 matching bases. The CDR3 loop spans 13 amino acids. Trimming took off 1 base at V and 5 bases at J, with 7 bases between the two ends. The germline V gene encodes CDR1 MGHRA and CDR2 YSYEKL. In DNA, the CDR3 is TGCGCCAGCAGCCAAGGTCAGGGAGATACGCAGTATTTT. Its translation: CASSQGQGDTQYF.

This clonotype was observed a handful of times. V usage is TRBV12-3 or TRBV12-4 and J usage is TRBJ2-4, with D possibly TRBD1 on 6 matching bases. The last part of the DNA fits TRBJ2-7 better; the J call may be wrong. This CDR3 spans 15 amino acids. The CDR3: CASSLSDRTTIEQYF. The CDR3 coding sequence is TGTGCCAGCAGTTTATCTGACAGGACCACTATCGAGCAGTACTTC.

On this clonotype itself: A junction end diverges from the germline sequence, so it may reflect a read error. The chain has TRBV13 and TRBJ2-1, with D unclear. In germline, CDR1 is PRHDT, CDR2 FYEKMQ (reference sequence). The CDR3 extends over 14 amino acids. The CDR3 loop is CASSVGTAGNEQFF. In DNA, the CDR3 is TGTGCCAGCAGCGTAGGAACGGCCGGCAATGAGCAGTTCTTC.

As concerns this clonotype: This may come from a read error, since a much larger clone is one base off. The chain combines TRBV9 with TRBJ2-3, with D perhaps TRBD1 or TRBD2 (5 bases each). Germline V CDR1 and CDR2: SGDLS, YYNGEE. The length of the CDR3 is 17 residues. In DNA, the CDR3 is TGTGCCAGCAGCGTAGTCTGGAAAGCTCCTAGCACAGGTACGCAGTATTTT. Translation: CASSVVWKAPSTGTQYF.

J is TRBJ1-6 and V is TRBV12-3 or TRBV12-4, with TRBD1 as a possible D gene (6 bases). There are 16 residues in the CDR3. The V gene lost 6 bases and the J gene lost 5 bases, with 17 bases spanning the gap. DNA of the CDR3: TGTGCCAGCAGCCCCAGGGGCGGGGGCCATAATTCACCCCTCCACTTT. It is translated as CASSPRGGGHNSPLHF.

This clonotype was recorded a few times. V and J are TRBV6-6 and TRBJ2-6, with D uncertain. V lost 7 bases and J lost 2, with 3 bases in between. Germline V CDR1 and CDR2: MNHNY, SVGAGI (reference sequence). This CDR3 has 12 residues. The CDR3 coding sequence is TGTGCCAGCACTGCTGGGGCCAACGTCCTGACTTTC. It codes for CASTAGANVLTF.

This clonotype was picked up a small number of times. This sequence joins TRBV7-2 and TRBJ2-7, with TRBD2 matching over 9 bases. CDR1 is SGHTA, CDR2 FQGNSA, per germline. The CDR3 runs 16 residues. V dropped 4 bases and J dropped 2; count of bases not matched to a gene: 9. CDR3 sequence: CASSSPGERGAYEQYF. The CDR3 region has the DNA TGTGCCAGCAGCTCCCCAGGCGAGCGGGGGGCCTACGAGCAGTACTTC.

Points on this clonotype: The junction differs from germline at one of its ends, possibly a read error. The chain links TRBV27 to TRBJ2-1; the D gene is possibly TRBD2 (5 bases). Germline V CDR1 and CDR2: MNHEY, SMNVEV (reference sequence). The CDR3 is 13 residues long. CDR3 DNA sequence: TGTGCCGGCAGTCAAGACGGGGTAGGTGAGCAGTTCTTC. It yields the protein CAGSQDGVGEQFF.

The chain uses TRBV27 and TRBJ2-3; D gene unclear. Germline V gives CDR1 MNHEY, CDR2 SMNVEV (reference sequence). This CDR3 spans 13 amino acids. Trimming took off 8 bases at V and 0 bases at J, with 9 bases between the two ends. Here the CDR3 DNA reads TGTGCCAGCCGGTGGATCAGCACAGATACGCAGTATTTT. Amino acid sequence: CASRWISTDTQYF.

The V gene is TRBV10-3, the J gene TRBJ2-7, with D hard to call. Germline values: CDR1 ENHRY, CDR2 SYGVKD. This CDR3 contains 11 residues. V was shortened by 10 bases and J by 7 bases, with 14 bases between the two germline ends. The CDR3 protein is CATAEYDEQYF. In nucleotides, the CDR3 is TGTGCCACCGCGGAGTACGATGAGCAGTACTTC.

The rearrangement uses TRBV7-8 and TRBJ2-1, with D perhaps matching TRBD1 (6 bases). V shed 8 bases and J shed 0 bases, with 20 bases lying between them. The germline V gene has CDR1 SGHVS and CDR2 FQNEAQ. This CDR3 comprises 17 residues. The CDR3 region is CASFQRPGHSSYNEQFF. In DNA, the CDR3 is TGTGCCAGCTTCCAACGCCCGGGACACTCCTCCTACAATGAGCAGTTCTTC.

This clonotype was counted only a few times. The V and J genes are TRBV10-1 and TRBJ2-4, with 9 bases identical to TRBD1. The closer fit of TRBJ2-7 to the DNA end suggests the J call may be wrong. This CDR3 spans 14 amino acids. CDR1 and CDR2 from the germline V gene are WNHNN and SYGVQD (reference sequence). The CDR3 spells CAGNHPDRGHEQYF. CDR3 coding DNA: TGCGCCGGGAACCACCCGGACAGGGGACACGAGCAGTACTTC.

The genes are TRBV14 and TRBJ2-7; TRBD2 aligns across 11 bases. The CDR3 has 15 amino acids. CDR1 and CDR2 from the germline V gene are SGHDN and FVKESK. Unmatched junction bases numbered 4, after V lost 5 bases and J lost 1 base. This CDR3 reads CASSMTSGKSYEQYF. The CDR3 DNA is TGTGCCAGCAGCATGACTAGCGGGAAATCCTACGAGCAGTACTTC.